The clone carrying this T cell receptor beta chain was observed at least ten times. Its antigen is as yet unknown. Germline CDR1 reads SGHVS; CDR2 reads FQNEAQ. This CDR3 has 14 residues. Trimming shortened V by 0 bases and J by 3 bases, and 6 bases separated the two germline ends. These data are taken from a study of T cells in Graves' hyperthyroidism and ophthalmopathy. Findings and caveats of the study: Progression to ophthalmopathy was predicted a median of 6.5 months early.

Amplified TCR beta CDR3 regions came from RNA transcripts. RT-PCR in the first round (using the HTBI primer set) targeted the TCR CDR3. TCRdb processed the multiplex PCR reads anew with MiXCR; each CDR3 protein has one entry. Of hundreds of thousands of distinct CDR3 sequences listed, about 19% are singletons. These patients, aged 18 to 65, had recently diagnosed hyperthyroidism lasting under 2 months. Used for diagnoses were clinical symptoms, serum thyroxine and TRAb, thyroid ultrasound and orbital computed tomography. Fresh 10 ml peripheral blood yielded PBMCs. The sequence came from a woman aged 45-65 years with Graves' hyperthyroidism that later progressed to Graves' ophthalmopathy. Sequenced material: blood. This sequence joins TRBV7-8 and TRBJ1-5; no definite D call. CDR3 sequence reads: CASSLARDNQPQHF. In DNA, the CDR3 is TGTGCCAGCAGCTTAGCGCGAGACAATCAGCCCCAGCATTTT.